The clone carrying this TCR beta chain was detected only a few times. These data originate in a study of cytomegalovirus exposure and HLA in healthy donors. Germline V CDR1 and CDR2: SNHLY, FYNNEI. V was pared by 7 bases and J by 9 bases, with 13 bases between. The CDR3 has 12 amino acids. Vbeta (60) and Jbeta (13) primers were used in the PCR. The data were produced by immunoSEQ multiplex PCR, yet TCRdb's version contains in-frame clones alone and is incomplete. The sample has 95,000 to 150,000 clones; around 78% are singletons. The source is a man aged 45-60 years in good health and CMV-seronegative. Source material: PBMCs. The chain couples TRBV2 to TRBJ2-1; a weak D match, TRBD1 (6 bases). In DNA, the CDR3 is TGTGCCAGCAACGGACAGTCTGGTGAGCAGTTCTTC. Amino acids: CASNGQSGEQFF.